This is a list of T cell receptor beta chains from one sample in a study of blood T cell repertoires in COVID-19. The assay was immunoSEQ multiplex PCR, and TCRdb's table has in-frame clones only and misses some. This sample carries 70,000 to 80,000 clones, more than 75% of them seen once, and the ten largest clones take less than 15%. What was sequenced was peripheral blood. The source is a human donor in a cohort sampled during active COVID-19. Both conserved end residues are part of each CDR3. The order of the fields is clone size, D gene, J gene, V gene, CDR3 protein, CDR3 DNA. The D gene is left open where the match is weak. Only part of the rows carry a size: once, few, many, or a class if the clone is expanded.

.,.,TRBJ1-5,TRBV15,CATSRENAGDGKPQHF,TGTGCCACCAGCAGAGAGAACGCAGGGGACGGAAAGCCCCAGCATTTT
.,.,TRBJ2-7,TRBV11-1,CASSLSPQEQYF,TGTGCCAGCAGCTTATCCCCCCAAGAGCAGTACTTC
once,.,TRBJ1-4,TRBV7-2,CASSLSVVGGEKLFF,TGTGCCAGCAGCTTGTCGGTAGTCGGAGGTGAAAAACTGTTTTTT
.,TRBD1,TRBJ1-2,TRBV7-2,CASSYRTGTNYGYTF,TGTGCCAGCAGCTACCGGACAGGGACTAACTATGGCTACACCTTC
.,TRBD1,TRBJ1-2,TRBV28,CASSRNRGDGYTF,TGTGCCAGCAGTCGCAACAGGGGGGATGGCTACACCTTC
.,TRBD1,TRBJ1-1,TRBV9,CASSVLTGDTEAFF,TGTGCCAGCAGCGTCTTGACAGGGGACACTGAAGCTTTCTTT
.,.,TRBJ1-6,TRBV10-3,CAISAQGSYNSPLHF,TGTGCCATCAGTGCACAGGGATCCTATAATTCACCCCTCCACTTT
once,.,TRBJ2-3,TRBV27,CASSSPLRMGASTDTQYF,TGTGCCAGCAGTTCCCCCCTGAGAATGGGGGCGTCCACAGATACGCAGTATTTT
once,.,TRBJ1-5,TRBV2,CASRQTDNSNQPQHF,TGTGCCAGCAGGCAAACAGATAATAGCAATCAGCCCCAGCATTTT
.,.,TRBJ1-1,TRBV5-8,CASSLGVSGVNTEAFF,TGTGCCAGCAGCTTGGGGGTGTCGGGGGTGAACACTGAAGCTTTCTTT
.,.,TRBJ2-5,TRBV7-2,CASSLQSIQGTQYF,TGTGCCAGCAGCTTACAATCAATACAGGGGACCCAGTACTTC
.,TRBD2,TRBJ2-3,TRBV9,CASSVGTSGKGTDTQYF,TGTGCCAGCAGCGTAGGGACTAGCGGGAAAGGCACAGATACGCAGTATTTT
.,.,TRBJ2-5,TRBV2,CASSEQKETQYF,TGTGCCAGCAGTGAACAGAAAGAGACCCAGTACTTC
.,.,TRBJ1-1,TRBV3-1/TRBV3-2,CASSYTGQGHTEAFF,TGTGCCAGCAGCTACACAGGTCAGGGTCACACTGAAGCTTTCTTT
once,.,TRBJ1-5,TRBV5-6,CASSLGQKPQHF,TGTGCCAGCAGCTTGGGGCAAAAGCCCCAGCATTTT
.,TRBD1,TRBJ1-1,TRBV19,CASSIIQGETTEAFF,TGTGCCAGTAGTATCATCCAGGGGGAGACCACTGAAGCTTTCTTT
.,TRBD1,TRBJ1-2,TRBV6-5,CASSYAAGQGNGYTF,TGTGCCAGCAGTTACGCGGCCGGACAGGGAAATGGCTACACCTTC
.,TRBD2,TRBJ2-5,TRBV5-1,CASSLAGTSFPETQYF,TGCGCCAGCAGCTTGGCCGGGACTAGTTTCCCGGAGACCCAGTACTTC
.,.,TRBJ1-1,TRBV18,CASRGMNTEAFF,TGTGCCAGCAGGGGGATGAACACTGAAGCTTTCTTT
.,TRBD1,TRBJ2-3,TRBV7-2,CASSSRTGTDTQYF,TGTGCCAGCAGCTCCCGGACAGGGACAGATACGCAGTATTTT
few,TRBD1,TRBJ1-6,TRBV19,CASSNTGQGDSPLHF,TGTGCCAGTAGTAATACGGGACAGGGTGATTCACCCCTCCACTTT
.,TRBD1,TRBJ1-4,TRBV15,CATSRGLPQGAGEKLFF,TGTGCCACCAGCAGAGGATTACCACAGGGGGCGGGAGAAAAACTGTTTTTT
.,TRBD2,TRBJ2-3,TRBV29-1,CSVVSTSGGTDTQYF,TGCAGCGTCGTTTCAACTAGCGGGGGCACAGATACGCAGTATTTT
.,TRBD1,TRBJ1-5,TRBV7-2,CASTKGQGDQPQHF,TGTGCCAGCACTAAGGGACAGGGGGATCAGCCCCAGCATTTT
.,.,TRBJ1-2,TRBV12-3/TRBV12-4,CASSLQGTYGYTF,TGTGCCAGCAGTTTGCAGGGAACCTATGGCTACACCTTC
few,.,TRBJ1-6,TRBV10-2,CASSGDILSSYNSPLHF,TGCGCCAGCAGTGGTGACATCCTGAGCTCCTATAATTCACCCCTCCACTTT
.,TRBD1,TRBJ1-3,TRBV9,CASSANPSRDSSGNTIYF,TGTGCCAGCAGCGCTAACCCTTCGAGGGACAGCTCTGGAAACACCATATATTTT
.,TRBD1,TRBJ2-7,TRBV12-5,CASGLRRTGMDEQYF,TGTGCTAGTGGTTTAAGACGGACAGGGATGGACGAGCAGTACTTC
.,.,TRBJ2-5,TRBV24-1,CATSDHNIGETQYF,TGTGCCACCAGTGACCACAACATCGGGGAGACCCAGTACTTC
.,.,TRBJ1-1,TRBV12-3/TRBV12-4,CASSLGGRRWRNF,TGTGCCAGCAGTTTAGGGGGCCGTCGCTGGCGAAACTTT
.,.,TRBJ2-1,TRBV4-3,CASSQDTGQPGNEQFF,TGCGCCAGCAGCCAAGACACAGGGCAGCCCGGCAATGAGCAGTTCTTC
.,TRBD2,TRBJ2-5,TRBV2,CASRRLAELSRYF,TGTGCCAGCAGGAGGCTAGCGGAGCTTTCCCGGTACTTC
.,.,TRBJ2-7,TRBV12-5,CASQPTAGSYEQYF,TGTGCTAGCCAGCCCACCGCGGGCAGTTACGAGCAGTACTTC
.,TRBD2,TRBJ2-3,TRBV9,CASAGVPDTQYF,TGTGCCAGCGCGGGGGTCCCAGATACGCAGTATTTT
.,TRBD1,TRBJ1-2,TRBV5-1,CASSTTGTGGGGYTF,TGCGCCAGCAGCACTACCGGGACAGGGGGTGGCGGCTACACCTTC
.,TRBD1,TRBJ2-5,TRBV7-2,CASCRDRGETQYF,TGTGCCAGCTGCCGGGACAGGGGTGAGACCCAGTACTTC
.,TRBD2,TRBJ2-2,TRBV3-1/TRBV3-2,CASSQEGLAGDTGELFF,TGTGCCAGCAGCCAAGAGGGTCTAGCGGGGGACACCGGGGAGCTGTTTTTT
.,.,TRBJ2-2,TRBV12-3/TRBV12-4,CASSFSGTGELFF,TGTGCCAGCAGTTTTTCGGGCACCGGGGAGCTGTTTTTT
.,.,TRBJ1-6,TRBV9,CASSMGQGEPDYNSPLHF,TGTGCCAGCAGCATGGGACAAGGCGAACCTGATTATAATTCACCCCTCCACTTT
.,.,TRBJ1-2,TRBV3-1/TRBV3-2,CASSQVRYGYTF,TGTGCCAGCAGCCAAGTCAGATATGGCTACACCTTC
.,TRBD1,TRBJ1-2,TRBV7-2,CASSLGGQGGTF,TGTGCCAGCAGCTTAGGGGGACAGGGAGGGACCTTC